The clone carrying this T cell receptor beta chain was detected once. The entry originates in a study of blood T cell repertoires in COVID-19. The method was immunoSEQ multiplex PCR; TCRdb's version includes in-frame clones alone and lacks a portion of them. The sample has some 90,000 clones; about 89% are singletons. The CDR3 is made up of 12 amino acids. Per germline, CDR1 MNHNS and CDR2 SASEGT. The V end lost 3 bases, the J end lost 4 bases, and 7 bases lay between the germline ends. The chain couples TRBV6-1 to TRBJ2-7; D may be TRBD1 (5 bases). The receptor was derived from a man between 50 and 59 years old with COVID-19, enrolled during active disease. Sequencing was performed on peripheral blood. The CDR3 sequence is CASSEQGYEQYF. CDR3 sequence (DNA): TGTGCCAGCAGTGAGCAGGGTTACGAGCAGTACTTC.